Below, 14 T cell receptor beta chains from the same sample are listed, as sequenced in a study of cytomegalovirus exposure and HLA in healthy donors. Assay: immunoSEQ multiplex PCR; the TCRdb copy retains only in-frame clones and omits some. The sample lists under 250,000 clones, 87% occurring once. Source material: PBMCs. Receptors were obtained from a man aged 18-30 years in good health and CMV-seropositive.

The CDR3 DNA is TGTGCCAGCAGTTTAGGGGGACCGAATAATCAGCAGTACTTC. The encoded protein is CASSLGGPNNQQYF. The V and J genes are TRBV28 and TRBJ2-7; D assignment may be TRBD1 or TRBD2 (5 bases each). CDR3 length: 14 residues. Looked up from germline, CDR1 is MDHEN and CDR2 is SYDVKM. Trimming removed 2 bases from V and 8 bases from J, with 16 bases in between.

The rearrangement uses TRBV11-2 and TRBJ2-1; maybe TRBD2 (6 bases). Trimming left V 8 bases short and J 9 bases short, with 14 bases between. Looked up from germline, CDR1 is SGHAT and CDR2 is FQNNGV. There are 12 residues in the CDR3. CDR3 protein: CASCGVRGEQFF. In nucleotides, the CDR3 is TGTGCCAGCTGCGGGGTCCGAGGTGAGCAGTTCTTC.

The CDR3: CASSLDVFRYEQYF. The CDR3 DNA sequence: TGTGCCAGCAGCTTAGATGTTTTTCGATACGAGCAGTACTTC. This chain connects TRBV7-9 to TRBJ2-7, with no clear D. There are 14 residues in the CDR3. CDR1 and CDR2 from the germline V gene are SEHNR and FQNEAQ (reference sequence). V was shortened by 1 base and J by 4 bases, with 11 bases between the two germline ends.

The genes are TRBV29-1 and TRBJ2-1, with 12 bases matching TRBD2. Germline V gives CDR1 SQVTM, CDR2 ANQGSEA. The CDR3 loop spans 14 amino acids. Trimming at V came to 7 bases and at J to 9 bases, leaving 10 bases not matched to a gene. CDR3 in amino acids: CSGDLTSGRGEQFF. The CDR3 DNA sequence: TGCAGCGGGGATCTGACTAGCGGGAGAGGTGAGCAGTTCTTC.

This clone was recorded once. The chain has TRBV7-6 and TRBJ2-2; unclear D gene. CDR1 is SGHVS, CDR2 FNYEAQ, per germline. The CDR3 runs 14 residues. V was shortened by 5 bases and J by 4 bases, with 11 bases between the two germline ends. The CDR3 is CASSPVGITGELFF. CDR3 sequence (DNA): TGTGCCAGCAGCCCCGTGGGGATCACCGGGGAGCTGTTTTTT.

The chain links TRBV18 to TRBJ2-6; the D gene is possibly TRBD1 (5 bases). This CDR3 is 15 amino acids long. In germline, CDR1 is KGHSH, CDR2 LQKENI. V was clipped by 4 bases and J by 2 bases, with 9 bases between them. CDR3 coding DNA: TGTGCCAGCTCACGGACAAGTACTGGGGCCAACGTCCTGACTTTC. It specifies CASSRTSTGANVLTF. Complete variable domain (other parts from reference TRBV18 and TRBJ2-6): NAGVMQNPRHLVRRRGQEARLRCSPMKGHSHVYWYRQLPEEGLKFMVYLQKENIIDESGMPKERFSAEFPKEGPSILRIQQVVRGDSAAYFCASSRTSTGANVLTFGAGSRLTVL.

The V and J genes are TRBV7-9 and TRBJ1-2; maybe TRBD1 (6 bases). Trimming took off 5 bases at V and 8 bases at J, with 15 bases between the two ends. The CDR3 totals 13 residues. The germline V gene has CDR1 SEHNR and CDR2 FQNEAQ (reference sequence). The CDR3 DNA reads TGTGCCAGCAGCCGAGGACAGTCGGGCGGCTACACCTTC. Amino acids: CASSRGQSGGYTF.

This chain links TRBV18 with TRBJ2-5; D is ambiguous. CDR3 length: 15 amino acids. Per germline, CDR1 KGHSH and CDR2 LQKENI. Trimming removed 2 bases from V and 2 bases from J, with 12 bases in between. The CDR3 sequence: CASSPLPASQETQYF. The CDR3 DNA sequence: TGTGCCAGCTCACCATTACCCGCCAGTCAAGAGACCCAGTACTTC.

The V gene is TRBV9, the J gene TRBJ1-3, with TRBD1 as a possible D gene (5 bases). CDR1 is SGDLS and CDR2 is YYNGEE in the germline V gene. The CDR3 runs 16 residues. Trimming took 0 bases from V and 0 from J, leaving 10 bases between them. The CDR3 loop reads CASSVETGLSGNTIYF. The CDR3 DNA reads as TGTGCCAGCAGCGTAGAAACAGGCCTCTCTGGAAACACCATATATTTT.

The chain joins TRBV6-5 to TRBJ1-4; D might be TRBD1 (5 bases). V was cut by 5 bases and J by 8 bases, with 18 bases left in between. Germline CDR1 and CDR2: MNHEY and SVGAGI. The CDR3 has 15 residues. CDR3 sequence (DNA): TGTGCCAGCAGTAGCGGTTATTCCAACAGGGAAAAACTGTTTTTT. It yields the protein CASSSGYSNREKLFF.

This chain joins TRBV28 and TRBJ1-2; a possible D gene is TRBD1 (5 bases). The length of the CDR3 is 14 residues. V shed 6 bases and J shed 13 bases, with 24 bases lying between them. Germline lookup yields CDR1 MDHEN and CDR2 SYDVKM. The CDR3 region has the DNA TGTGCCAGCAGAGTAGCGGGGGTAAATTTCGTTTTCACCTTC. Translating gives CASRVAGVNFVFTF.

This clone has more than one count but fewer than ten. The J gene is TRBJ2-2, the V gene TRBV6-4; TRBD1 is a possible D gene (5 bases). Germline V lookup: CDR1 MRHNA, CDR2 SNTAGT. The CDR3 consists of 15 residues. V was shortened by 0 bases and J by 3 bases, with 8 bases between the two germline ends. This CDR3 reads CASSDSGQDTGELFF. In nucleotides, the CDR3 is TGTGCCAGCAGTGACTCGGGGCAGGACACCGGGGAGCTGTTTTTT.

The chain employs TRBV2 and TRBJ1-2; 8 nucleotides align to TRBD1. The V gene end was trimmed by 4 bases and the J gene end by 6 bases; junction bases not matched to a gene: 13. The CDR3 runs to 16 residues. Germline V gene lookup returns CDR1 SNHLY and CDR2 FYNNEI. CDR3 nucleotide sequence: TGTGCCAGCAGTGCAATGGTTGGACAGGGAGTCCATGGCTACACCTTC. Translating gives CASSAMVGQGVHGYTF.

The chain uses TRBV6-1 and TRBJ2-1; a weak D match, TRBD1 (5 bases). Deletions cut 2 bases from V and 3 bases from J, with 8 bases between. CDR3 size: 14 residues. CDR1 is MNHNS, CDR2 SASEGT, per germline. DNA of the CDR3: TGTGCCAGCAGTGAAAGGGGCATCTACAATGAGCAGTTCTTC. It encodes CASSERGIYNEQFF.